This T cell receptor beta chain was profiled in a study of glioma-infiltrating T cells. Overall study: Glioblastomas were WHO grade IV, sampled at first diagnosis; low-grade were grade II.

CDR3 length: 15 residues. V was trimmed by 6 bases and J by 2 bases, leaving 16 bases between them. Per germline, CDR1 MNHEY and CDR2 SMNVEV (reference sequence). The iRepertoire nested amplicon-rescue multiplex PCR amplified TCR alpha and beta CDR3s from RNA. Via MiXCR, TCRdb re-called the multiplex PCR reads, giving one row per CDR3 protein. The sample records a few hundred thousand distinct CDR3 sequences, about two fifths being singletons. This clonotype was observed many times. Its specificity is not known. Study results and limitations: Shared blood CDR3 signature motifs marked patients with low tissue-blood divergence.

The gene calls are TRBV27 and TRBJ2-5, with D perhaps matching TRBD2 (5 bases). This clonotype was sampled from a human donor with low-grade glioma or glioblastoma, undergoing nonglioma brain surgery, or in good health (not recorded which). Sequencing was carried out using glioma tissue, nonneoplastic brain tissue, or PBMCs (not recorded which). Here the CDR3 reads CASSRYSPGQETQYF. The CDR3 nucleotides are TGTGCCAGCAGCCGCTATAGCCCGGGGCAAGAGACCCAGTACTTC.